This paragraph covers one T cell receptor beta chain sequence. This record comes from a study of somatic mutations in cytotoxic T cells in rheumatoid arthritis. Data came from immunoSEQ multiplex PCR; TCRdb stores just in-frame clones and leaves some out. The data contain about 11,000 clones, 70% to 85% of them singletons. The study pulled out CD4+ and CD8+ cells with positive magnetic bead selection and then checked their purity by flow cytometry. The TCR sequence derives from a man aged 70-80 years in good health. Sequencing was performed on CD8+ T cells sorted from blood.

The CDR3 loop is CASSDGRNTEAFF. The CDR3 DNA sequence: TGTGCCAGCAGCGACGGCAGGAACACTGAAGCTTTCTTT. The V call is TRBV7-9, the J call TRBJ1-1; D unresolved. V lost 5 bases, J lost 1 base, and 8 bases lay in between. This CDR3 spans 13 amino acids. Per germline, CDR1 SEHNR and CDR2 FQNEAQ (reference sequence).